This passage covers 28 T cell receptor beta chains from one sample sequenced in a study of blood T cell repertoires in COVID-19. TCRdb keeps only in-frame clones here, not all; method: immunoSEQ multiplex PCR. The sample has around 300,000 clones, approximately 91% seen once. Material: peripheral blood. The source of these receptors is a woman aged 40 to 50 who had recovered from COVID-19.

The rearrangement uses TRBV5-1 and TRBJ2-1; perhaps TRBD2 as D (6 bases). Germline-derived CDR1 and CDR2 are SGHRS and YFSETQ. V lost 0 bases, J lost 0 bases, and 10 bases lay in between. The CDR3 sequence is 16 residues long. The CDR3: CASSLGIADSYNEQFF. The CDR3 nucleotides read TGCGCCAGCAGCTTGGGGATAGCGGACTCCTACAATGAGCAGTTCTTC.

The CDR3, as DNA: TGTGCCAGCAGTTCTTTGGAGACCCAGTACTTC. Encoded protein: CASSSLETQYF. The chain combines TRBV6-6 with TRBJ2-5; the D is unclear. This CDR3 has 11 residues. Germline lookup yields CDR1 MNHNY and CDR2 SVGAGI (reference sequence). V gave up 4 bases and J gave up 5 bases, with 5 bases separating them.

Remarks on this clone: The same CDR3 is also encoded by other DNA sequences in this sample. The CDR3 region is CASSLGAGGGNEQYF. CDR3 nucleotides: TGTGCCAGCAGCTTAGGGGCGGGAGGGGGAAACGAGCAGTACTTC. V is TRBV7-6 and J is TRBJ2-7; the match to TRBD2 covers 9 bases. Looked up from germline, CDR1 is SGHVS and CDR2 is FNYEAQ. With V trimmed by 1 base and J by 5 bases, 6 bases remained unmatched. The CDR3 consists of 15 residues. Filled out from reference TRBV7-6 and TRBJ2-7, the complete variable domain reads GAGVSQSPRYKVTKRGQDVALRCDPISGHVSLYWYRQALGQGPEFLTYFNYEAQQDKSGLPNDRFSAERPEGSISTLTIQRTEQRDSAMYRCASSLGAGGGNEQYFGPGTRLTVT.

V and J are TRBV18 and TRBJ1-1; 7 bases align to TRBD1. V dropped 4 bases and J dropped 4; count of bases not matched to a gene: 3. This CDR3 region has 13 residues. Germline V gene data show CDR1 as KGHSH and CDR2 as LQKENI. The DNA of the CDR3 is TGTGCCAGCTCACTAACAGGGGCCACTGAAGCTTTCTTT. This codes for CASSLTGATEAFF.

The rearrangement uses TRBV11-2 and TRBJ1-4, with D possibly TRBD1 on 5 matching bases. Germline loops: CDR1 SGHAT, CDR2 FQNNGV. Trimming removed 5 bases at V and 5 bases at J, with 15 bases between. CDR3 length: 15 amino acids. The CDR3 loop is CASSPPGLLNEKLFF. For the CDR3, the DNA is TGTGCCAGCAGCCCCCCAGGGTTATTGAATGAAAAACTGTTTTTT.

The chain couples TRBV7-9 to TRBJ2-5; TRBD1 aligns across 7 bases. The CDR3 extends over 15 amino acids. The trim removed 5 bases at V and 5 bases at J, leaving 11 bases unmatched. Germline-derived CDR1 and CDR2 are SEHNR and FQNEAQ (reference sequence). DNA for the CDR3: TGTGCCAGCAGCATCCTGACAGGGACGAGGGAGACCCAGTACTTC. The encoded protein is CASSILTGTRETQYF. The full variable domain, rest sourced from reference TRBV7-9 and TRBJ2-5, is DTGVSQNPRHKITKRGQNVTFRCDPISEHNRLYWYRQTLGQGPEFLTYFQNEAQLEKSRLLSDRFSAERPKGSFSTLEIQRTEQGDSAMYLCASSILTGTRETQYFGPGTRLLVL.

The CDR3 DNA sequence: TGTGCCAGCAGCCAAAGGGACAGGGTCGGGGAGCAGTACTTC. Its protein product is CASSQRDRVGEQYF. This chain uses TRBV3-1 (or the pseudogene TRBV3-2) with TRBJ2-7; TRBD1 matches at 9 bases. The germline V gene has CDR1 LGHDT and CDR2 YNNKEL (reference sequence). The CDR3 loop spans 14 amino acids. V lost 2 bases to trimming and J lost 7 bases; unmatched junction nucleotides: 6.

V and J are TRBV5-5 and TRBJ1-5; 11 nucleotides agree with TRBD1. Losses at the gene ends were 2 bases for V and 10 bases for J; bases not matched to a gene: 8. This CDR3 region has 15 residues. Germline CDR1 is SGHKS and CDR2 is YYEKEE (reference sequence). CDR3 sequence (DNA): TGTGCCAGCAGCTTAACCGGGACAGGGGGTGACCCCCAGCATTTT. This sequence encodes CASSLTGTGGDPQHF.

This clone showed up just once. V is TRBV11-3 and J is TRBJ2-1; no clear D. CDR3 length equals 12 residues. V was clipped by 5 bases and J by 5 bases, with 7 bases between them. Looked up from germline, CDR1 is SGHNT and CDR2 is YENEEA. The CDR3 coding sequence is TGTGCCAGCAGCCCCTCGGACAATGAGCAGTTCTTC. It specifies CASSPSDNEQFF.

V gene TRBV7-6 combines with J gene TRBJ2-1; 8 nucleotides match TRBD2. Germline V gene data show CDR1 as SGHVS and CDR2 as FNYEAQ. J gave up 0 bases and V 5 bases, and 9 bases lay outside the gene matches. This CDR3 is 17 amino acids long. The CDR3 protein is CASSRLATLASYNEQFF. CDR3 in DNA: TGTGCCAGCAGCCGACTAGCGACCCTGGCCTCCTACAATGAGCAGTTCTTC. The whole variable domain, filled in from reference TRBV7-6 and TRBJ2-1, reads GAGVSQSPRYKVTKRGQDVALRCDPISGHVSLYWYRQALGQGPEFLTYFNYEAQQDKSGLPNDRFSAERPEGSISTLTIQRTEQRDSAMYRCASSRLATLASYNEQFFGPGTRLTVL.

The chain links TRBV19 to TRBJ2-6; 7 positions agree with TRBD1. J gave up 1 base and V 3 bases, and 6 bases lay outside the gene matches. The germline gives CDR1 LNHDA, CDR2 SQIVND (reference sequence). CDR3 length equals 17 residues. The CDR3 bases are TGTGCCAGTAGTATTCGTGGACAGGTGTCTGGGGCCAACGTCCTGACTTTC. Translation gives CASSIRGQVSGANVLTF. Based on the CDR3 plus reference TRBV19 and TRBJ2-6, the full variable domain is DGGITQSPKYLFRKEGQNVTLSCEQNLNHDAMYWYRQDPGQGLRLIYYSQIVNDFQKGDIAEGYSVSREKKESFPLTVTSAQKNPTAFYLCASSIRGQVSGANVLTFGAGSRLTVL.

This clone appeared a few times. For the CDR3, the DNA is TGTGCTAGTGCCCAGCGGGAGGTGGGGGAGCAGTACTTC. Its protein is CASAQREVGEQYF. The chain combines TRBV12-5 with TRBJ2-7; 9 bases align to TRBD2. The CDR3 is 13 residues long. The V and J ends lost 7 bases and 7 bases, in that order; junction bases with no gene match: 8. Germline V lookup: CDR1 LGHNT, CDR2 FRNRAP.

The chain combines TRBV30 with TRBJ2-1; D uncertain. CDR3 length: 13 residues. V lost 0 bases to trimming and J lost 9 bases, with 12 bases between them. Germline V CDR1 and CDR2: GTSNPN, SVGIG (reference sequence). The chain's CDR3 is CAWSVQSDGEQFF. The CDR3 DNA follows: TGTGCCTGGAGTGTACAGTCCGACGGTGAGCAGTTCTTC.

The chain uses TRBV7-2 and TRBJ2-5; 10 nucleotides agree with TRBD2. The junction had 5 bases not matched to a gene; V was cut back by 1 base and J by 0 bases. In germline, CDR1 is SGHTA, CDR2 FQGNSA. The CDR3 sequence is 17 residues long. The CDR3: CASSLVGSGRDQETQYF. The DNA for the CDR3 is TGTGCCAGCAGCTTAGTGGGCAGCGGGAGGGACCAAGAGACCCAGTACTTC. Using reference TRBV7-2 and TRBJ2-5 for the parts outside the CDR3, the full variable domain is GAGVSQSPSNKVTEKGKDVELRCDPISGHTALYWYRQSLGQGLEFLIYFQGNSAPDKSGLPSDRFSAERTGGSVSTLTIQRTQQEDSAVYLCASSLVGSGRDQETQYFGPGTRLLVL.

The V and J genes are TRBV6-5 and TRBJ1-1; possibly TRBD1 for D (5 bases). This CDR3 has 15 amino acids. The germline CDR1 and CDR2 sequences are MNHEY and SVGAGI. V dropped 5 bases and J dropped 2 bases, with 15 bases sitting between them. CDR3 sequence: CASSPLGGGNTEAFF. CDR3 DNA: TGTGCCAGCAGTCCACTCGGGGGGGGAAACACTGAAGCTTTCTTT.

The chain carries TRBV5-1 and TRBJ1-1; D not resolved. V dropped 6 bases and J dropped 1 base, with 10 bases sitting between them. The CDR3 runs 13 residues. CDR1 is SGHRS and CDR2 is YFSETQ in the germline V gene. The CDR3 nucleotides read TGCGCCAGCACTCCCCTGGCGAACACTGAAGCTTTCTTT. This gives the protein CASTPLANTEAFF.

The gene calls are TRBV5-6 and TRBJ2-3; 7 nucleotides line up with TRBD2. The J segment lost 3 bases and the V segment lost 5 bases, leaving 6 bases of the junction unmatched. CDR1 is SGHDT, CDR2 YYEEEE, per germline. The CDR3 has 14 amino acids. The CDR3 sequence is CASSSGGGTDTQYF. DNA of the CDR3: TGTGCCAGCAGTTCTGGGGGAGGGACAGATACGCAGTATTTT.

The V call is TRBV6-5, the J call TRBJ2-5, with D tentatively TRBD2 (5 bases). CDR3 length: 15 amino acids. CDR1 and CDR2 from the germline V gene are MNHEY and SVGAGI. The germline V and J ends were trimmed by 2 bases and 0 bases, with 10 bases remaining between them. The CDR3 DNA follows: TGTGCCAGCAGTTACCCTGCGAGGGACCAAGAGACCCAGTACTTC. This translates into CASSYPARDQETQYF.

The chain uses TRBV12-3 or TRBV12-4 and TRBJ1-2; no firm D call. CDR3 length: 13 amino acids. V lost 4 bases, J lost 4 bases, and 10 bases lay in between. The chain's CDR3 is CASSYREPYGYTF. The CDR3 bases are TGTGCCAGCAGTTACCGGGAACCCTATGGCTACACCTTC.

The rearrangement joins TRBV11-2 to TRBJ1-4; D might be TRBD1 (6 bases). There are 15 residues in the CDR3. Germline V gene data show CDR1 as SGHAT and CDR2 as FQNNGV. The germline V and J ends were trimmed by 5 bases and 5 bases, with 15 bases remaining between them. CDR3 in DNA: TGTGCCAGCAGCGGGGGCGGGGGGATCAATGAAAAACTGTTTTTT. Its protein product is CASSGGGGINEKLFF.

The CDR3 region has the DNA TGTGCCAGCAGCTCCTCAGGGGGCCCCTACGAGCAGTACTTC. This gives the protein CASSSSGGPYEQYF. V is TRBV7-2 and J is TRBJ2-7; TRBD1 aligns across 8 bases. Germline V gene lookup returns CDR1 SGHTA and CDR2 FQGNSA. The CDR3 extends over 14 amino acids. V lost 4 bases to trimming and J lost 2 bases; unmatched junction nucleotides: 4.

The chain combines TRBV3-1 (or the pseudogene TRBV3-2) with TRBJ2-7, with D uncertain. The CDR3 totals 12 residues. Germline V gene lookup returns CDR1 LGHDT and CDR2 YNNKEL (reference sequence). The V end was cut by 2 bases, the J end by 4 bases, with 6 bases between. The CDR3 DNA is TGTGCCAGCAGCCAATACTGGTACGAGCAGTACTTC. Protein: CASSQYWYEQYF.

This clone came up a few times. V usage is TRBV6-5 and J usage is TRBJ2-7; TRBD1 matches 7 bases. V gave up 0 bases and J gave up 2 bases; unmatched junction bases: 4. The CDR3 is 15 amino acids. Germline V lookup: CDR1 MNHEY, CDR2 SVGAGI. CDR3 nucleotide sequence: TGTGCCAGCAGTTACTCTATCCAGGGGGCCTACGAGCAGTACTTC. Encoded protein: CASSYSIQGAYEQYF.

The rearrangement uses TRBV30 and TRBJ2-7; 10 nucleotides line up with TRBD2. Germline V lookup: CDR1 GTSNPN, CDR2 SVGIG (reference sequence). The CDR3 is made up of 13 amino acids. V was clipped by 7 bases and J by 10 bases; unmatched bases: 13. This chain's CDR3 is CASKTSGSNTQYF. The CDR3, as DNA: TGTGCCTCTAAGACTAGCGGGTCCAATACCCAGTACTTC.

The CDR3 coding sequence is TGTGCCAGCAGCGTGGGATGGGGGGTCAATGAGCAGTTCTTC. The encoded protein is CASSVGWGVNEQFF. The V gene is TRBV9, the J gene TRBJ2-1; D possibly corresponds to TRBD2 (6 bases). The CDR3 sequence is 14 residues long. Germline CDR1 is SGDLS and CDR2 is YYNGEE. Trimming removed 2 bases from V and 6 bases from J, with 12 bases in between.

The chain employs TRBV5-4 and TRBJ2-1, with 9 bases aligning to TRBD2. The CDR3 length is 15 residues. Trimming cost V 5 bases and J 2 bases; bases outside gene matches: 5. Germline V gene sequence: CDR1 SGHNT, CDR2 YYREEE (reference sequence). The CDR3 loop is CASSRTSEPYNEQFF. The CDR3, as DNA: TGTGCCAGCAGTCGGACTAGCGAGCCCTACAATGAGCAGTTCTTC.

This clone has a single count. J is TRBJ2-3 and V is TRBV28; 8 positions agree with TRBD2. Germline V gene lookup returns CDR1 MDHEN and CDR2 SYDVKM. The CDR3 loop spans 14 amino acids. The trim removed 5 bases at V and 5 bases at J, leaving 6 bases unmatched. CDR3 protein: CASSPAGVRDTQYF. The CDR3 region has the DNA TGTGCCAGCAGTCCAGCGGGAGTTAGAGATACGCAGTATTTT. Full variable domain (missing parts from reference TRBV28 and TRBJ2-3): DVKVTQSSRYLVKRTGEKVFLECVQDMDHENMFWYRQDPGLGLRLIYFSYDVKMKEKGDIPEGYSVSREKKERFSLILESASTNQTSMYLCASSPAGVRDTQYFGPGTRLTVL.

The sample holds one count of this clone. The V gene is TRBV5-4, the J gene TRBJ2-1, with TRBD2 matching over 7 bases. V trimming: 2 bases; J trimming: 5 bases; junction bases outside the gene matches: 1. This CDR3 is built from 13 residues. Germline V gives CDR1 SGHNT, CDR2 YYREEE (reference sequence). CDR3 region: CASSLGTNNEQFF. In DNA, the CDR3 is TGTGCCAGCAGCTTAGGGACTAACAATGAGCAGTTCTTC.